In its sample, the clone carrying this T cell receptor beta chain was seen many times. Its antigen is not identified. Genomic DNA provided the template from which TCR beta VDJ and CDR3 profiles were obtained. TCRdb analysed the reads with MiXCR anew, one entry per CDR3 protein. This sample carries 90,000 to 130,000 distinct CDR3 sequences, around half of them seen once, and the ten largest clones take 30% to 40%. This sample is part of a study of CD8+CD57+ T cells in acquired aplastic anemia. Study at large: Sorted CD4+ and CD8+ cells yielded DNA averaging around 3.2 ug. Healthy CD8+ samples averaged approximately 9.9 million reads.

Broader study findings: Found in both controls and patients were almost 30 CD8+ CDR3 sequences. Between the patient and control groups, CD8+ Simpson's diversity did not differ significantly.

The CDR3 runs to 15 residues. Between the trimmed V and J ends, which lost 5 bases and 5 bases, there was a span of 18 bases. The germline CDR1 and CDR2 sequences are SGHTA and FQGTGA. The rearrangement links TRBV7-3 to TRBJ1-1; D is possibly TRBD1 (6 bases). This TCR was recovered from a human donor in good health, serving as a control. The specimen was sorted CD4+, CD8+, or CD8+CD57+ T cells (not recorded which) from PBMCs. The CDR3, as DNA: TGTGCCAGCAGCCCGGAGACAGGTCGGGTGACTGAAGCTTTCTTT. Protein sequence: CASSPETGRVTEAFF.